This TCR beta chain came from a study of Graves' ophthalmopathy and Graves' hyperthyroidism. This clonotype was seen repeatedly, ten times or more. Researchers took RNA transcripts and amplified TCR beta CDR3 regions from them. RT-PCR in the first round used HTBI primers; a second-round multiplex PCR followed. TCRdb recomputed calls from the multiplex PCR reads with MiXCR, one row per CDR3 protein. The data show approximately 380,000 distinct CDR3 sequences, roughly 20% seen once. V lost 2 bases, J lost 1 base, and 6 bases stayed unmatched. CDR1 and CDR2 from the germline V gene are LGHDT and YNNKEL (reference sequence). This CDR3 has 16 amino acids. The authors diagnosed from clinical symptoms, serum thyroxine, TRAb, thyroid ultrasound and orbital computed tomography. A roughly 9.3 ml volume of fresh peripheral blood provided the PBMCs.

Sequencing used peripheral blood. The J gene is TRBJ2-5, the V gene TRBV3-1; 8 bases line up with TRBD1. The receptor's source is a woman aged 18-30 years with stable Graves' hyperthyroidism. The CDR3 sequence is CASSQNPGTGQETQYF. CDR3 DNA: TGTGCCAGCAGCCAAAACCCCGGGACAGGCCAAGAGACCCAGTACTTC.